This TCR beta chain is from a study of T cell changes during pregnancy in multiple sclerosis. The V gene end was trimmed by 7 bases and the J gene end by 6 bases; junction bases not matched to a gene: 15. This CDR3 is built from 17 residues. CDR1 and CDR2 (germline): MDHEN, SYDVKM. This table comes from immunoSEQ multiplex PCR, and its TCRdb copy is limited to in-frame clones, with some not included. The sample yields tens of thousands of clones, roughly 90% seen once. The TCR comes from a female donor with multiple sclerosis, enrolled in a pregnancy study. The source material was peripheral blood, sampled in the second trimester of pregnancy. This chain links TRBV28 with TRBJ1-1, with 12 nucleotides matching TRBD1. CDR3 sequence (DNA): TGTGCCAGCACTGAAGGGGGGACAGGGGGCGCTAGGCCTGAAGCTTTCTTT. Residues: CASTEGGTGGARPEAFF.